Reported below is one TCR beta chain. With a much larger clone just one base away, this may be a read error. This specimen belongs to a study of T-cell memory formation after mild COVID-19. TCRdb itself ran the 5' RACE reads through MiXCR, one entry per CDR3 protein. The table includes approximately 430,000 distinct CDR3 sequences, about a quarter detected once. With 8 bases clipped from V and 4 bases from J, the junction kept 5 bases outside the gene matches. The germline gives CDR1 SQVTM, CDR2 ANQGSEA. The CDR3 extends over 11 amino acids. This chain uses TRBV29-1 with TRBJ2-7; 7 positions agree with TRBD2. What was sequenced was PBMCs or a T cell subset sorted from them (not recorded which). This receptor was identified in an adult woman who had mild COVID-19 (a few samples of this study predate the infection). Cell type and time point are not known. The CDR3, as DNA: TGCAGCATGGGGCGGGAGTACGAGCAGTACTTC. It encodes CSMGREYEQYF.